These 18 T cell receptor beta chains were all obtained from the same sample, sequenced in a study of beta chain features in type 1 diabetes. Isolated RNA was reverse transcribed in full, so expressed TCRB transcripts were sequenced. TCRdb keeps only in-frame clones here, not all; method: immunoSEQ multiplex PCR. This sample has approximately 250,000 clones, with 12% to 15% found just once. The sample was naive CD4+ T cells from blood. These receptors were taken from a woman aged 40 to 50 in good health.

This rearrangement joins TRBV6-1 to TRBJ2-7, with D perhaps TRBD1 (5 bases). The V end lost 5 bases, the J end lost 0 bases, and 14 bases lay between the germline ends. In germline, CDR1 is MNHNS, CDR2 SASEGT. The CDR3 extends over 15 amino acids. The CDR3 DNA is TGTGCCAGCAGTACCCAGGGTCGAAGCTCCTACGAGCAGTACTTC. Protein: CASSTQGRSSYEQYF.

This chain connects TRBV19 to TRBJ1-2; TRBD1 matches at 11 bases. The CDR3 spans 15 residues. V lost 1 base and J lost 5; bases outside the gene matches: 3. Germline V CDR1 and CDR2: LNHDA, SQIVND (reference sequence). The CDR3 DNA is TGTGCCAGTAGTATAGGGACAGGGGGCGCATATGGCTACACCTTC. Translated, it gives CASSIGTGGAYGYTF.

The chain combines TRBV6-5 with TRBJ2-1; the match to TRBD1 covers 7 bases. The trim removed 1 base at V and 2 bases at J, leaving 5 bases unmatched. Germline values: CDR1 MNHEY, CDR2 SVGAGI. The CDR3 totals 16 residues. CDR3 sequence (DNA): TGTGCCAGCAGTTACTTCCGACAGGGTCCCTACAATGAGCAGTTCTTC. Translated: CASSYFRQGPYNEQFF.

The V gene is TRBV16, the J gene TRBJ2-5; 7 bases align to TRBD2. The germline V gene encodes CDR1 KGHSY and CDR2 FQNENV. Trimming cost V 8 bases and J 8 bases; bases outside gene matches: 11. The CDR3 sequence is 13 residues long. The CDR3 nucleotides are TGTGCCAGCGGCCGGGACTACTTATCAACCCAGTACTTC. Translation gives CASGRDYLSTQYF.

The gene calls are TRBV5-1 and TRBJ1-1; D remains ambiguous. The germline V gene has CDR1 SGHRS and CDR2 YFSETQ. The ends were cut back, 2 bases at V and 6 bases at J, with 14 bases in the middle. The CDR3 runs to 14 residues. CDR3 coding DNA: TGCGCCAGCAGCTTCGGACCGGGAGTGTCTGAAGCTTTCTTT. Its translation is CASSFGPGVSEAFF.

V and J are TRBV18 and TRBJ1-5; 10 bases map to TRBD1. The CDR3 runs to 17 residues. V shed 3 bases and J 3 bases; nucleotides not matched to a gene: 8. From germline, CDR1 is KGHSH and CDR2 LQKENI. CDR3 nucleotide sequence: TGTGCCAGCTCACCCAAGCGGACAGGGGGTGACAATCAGCCCCAGCATTTT. Translated: CASSPKRTGGDNQPQHF.

The gene calls are TRBV5-6 and TRBJ2-3; maybe TRBD2 (5 bases). This CDR3 is 14 amino acids long. V lost 5 bases, J lost 10 bases, and 20 bases lay in between. Germline V gene lookup returns CDR1 SGHDT and CDR2 YYEEEE. CDR3 coding DNA: TGTGCCAGCAGGAAGGAGGCGCCGCGGTCGGCGCAGTATTTT. Translated: CASRKEAPRSAQYF. Variable domain in full (rest from reference TRBV5-6 and TRBJ2-3): DAGVTQSPTHLIKTRGQQVTLRCSPKSGHDTVSWYQQALGQGPQFIFQYYEEEERQRGNFPDRFSGHQFPNYSSELNVNALLLGDSALYLCASRKEAPRSAQYFGPGTRLTVL.

This clone was seen more than once but under ten times. V and J are TRBV6-5 and TRBJ2-5, with TRBD2 matching over 8 bases. V lost 6 bases to trimming and J lost 5 bases; unmatched junction nucleotides: 8. The CDR3 is made up of 14 amino acids. The germline CDR1 and CDR2 sequences are MNHEY and SVGAGI. The CDR3 region has the DNA TGTGCCAGCAGCGACCGGGGGGGGGTTGAGACCCAGTACTTC. The encoded protein is CASSDRGGVETQYF.

The chain has TRBV6-1 and TRBJ2-2; the D gene is possibly TRBD1 (5 bases). With 10 bases removed from V and 4 bases from J, the gap between germline ends came to 16 bases. CDR1 is MNHNS and CDR2 is SASEGT in the germline V gene. The CDR3 runs to 14 residues. The CDR3, as DNA: TGTGCCACCGCTTCCAGGGCGGTCACCGGGGAGCTGTTTTTT. It codes for CATASRAVTGELFF.

This clone has more than one count but fewer than ten. This rearrangement joins TRBV14 to TRBJ1-5; D is ambiguous. Germline V lookup: CDR1 SGHDN, CDR2 FVKESK. V lost 1 base and J lost 3, with 4 bases in between. The CDR3 has 13 residues. The CDR3 DNA follows: TGTGCCAGCAGCCAAGGACTCAATCAGCCCCAGCATTTT. It yields the protein CASSQGLNQPQHF. Full variable domain (missing parts from reference TRBV14 and TRBJ1-5): EAGVTQFPSHSVIEKGQTVTLRCDPISGHDNLYWYRRVMGKEIKFLLHFVKESKQDESGMPNNRFLAERTGGTYSTLKVQPAELEDSGVYFCASSQGLNQPQHFGDGTRLSIL.

The rearrangement joins TRBV2 to TRBJ2-1; TRBD2 matches 14 bases. Germline CDR1 is SNHLY and CDR2 is FYNNEI. Trimming took 6 bases from V and 7 from J; bases not matched to a gene: 5. The CDR3 runs to 15 residues. CDR3 region: CASSQTSGGANEQFF. CDR3 bases: TGTGCCAGCAGCCAGACTAGCGGGGGGGCTAATGAGCAGTTCTTC.

This clone was detected only a few times. This CDR3 is CASNIRGNTEAFF. Written as DNA, the CDR3 is TGTGCCAGCAACATCAGGGGGAACACTGAAGCTTTCTTT. J is TRBJ1-1 and V is TRBV5-4; D is possibly TRBD1 (6 bases). Germline V gene data show CDR1 as SGHNT and CDR2 as YYREEE (reference sequence). The ends were cut back, 6 bases at V and 1 base at J, with 10 bases in the middle. The length of the CDR3 is 13 residues.

The chain couples TRBV10-3 to TRBJ2-7; 9 nucleotides line up with TRBD1. The CDR3 has 13 residues. The germline V gene encodes CDR1 ENHRY and CDR2 SYGVKD. Trimming at V came to 10 bases and at J to 4 bases, leaving 8 bases not matched to a gene. CDR3 in amino acids: CATRDRVVYEQYF. The DNA of the CDR3 is TGTGCCACCCGGGACAGGGTCGTATACGAGCAGTACTTC.

The CDR3 region is CASSITELRKPQHF. Here the CDR3 DNA reads TGTGCCAGCAGTATAACAGAGTTGAGAAAGCCCCAGCATTTT. The V gene is TRBV2, the J gene TRBJ1-5, with unresolved D. The V and J ends lost 5 bases and 8 bases respectively, with 16 bases between them. From germline, CDR1 is SNHLY and CDR2 FYNNEI. CDR3 length: 14 residues. The full variable domain, completed using reference TRBV2 and TRBJ1-5, is EPEVTQTPSHQVTQMGQEVILRCVPISNHLYFYWYRQILGQKVEFLVSFYNNEISEKSEIFDDQFSVERPDGSNFTLKIRSTKLEDSAMYFCASSITELRKPQHFGDGTRLSIL.

This clone appeared a few times. The chain combines TRBV19 with TRBJ2-7; possible D gene TRBD2, 6 bases. Deletions cut 6 bases from V and 2 bases from J, with 17 bases between. Germline CDR1 and CDR2: LNHDA and SQIVND (reference sequence). The CDR3 runs to 15 residues. The CDR3 DNA sequence: TGTGCCAGTAGCCGGACTATGGCGGGTACCTACGAGCAGTACTTC. It codes for CASSRTMAGTYEQYF.

A few counts support this clone. V and J are TRBV6-6 and TRBJ2-4; 10 nucleotides agree with TRBD1. V lost 5 bases to trimming and J lost 0 bases; unmatched junction nucleotides: 4. Germline V lookup: CDR1 MNHNY, CDR2 SVGAGI (reference sequence). This CDR3 has 16 residues. The CDR3 region is CASSTGQGVAKNIQYF. The CDR3 DNA reads TGTGCCAGCAGTACAGGACAGGGGGTAGCCAAAAACATTCAGTACTTC.

The CDR3 DNA sequence: TGTGCCAGCACACCGGCTAGCGGGGGAGGAGAGACCCAGTACTTC. It yields the protein CASTPASGGGETQYF. The chain combines TRBV2 with TRBJ2-5, with 10 positions matching TRBD2. Germline loops: CDR1 SNHLY, CDR2 FYNNEI. The trim removed 7 bases at V and 4 bases at J, leaving 9 bases unmatched. This CDR3 region has 15 residues.

The chain employs TRBV7-9 and TRBJ1-1; D possibly corresponds to TRBD1 (5 bases). The germline V and J ends were trimmed by 5 bases and 10 bases, with 20 bases remaining between them. The CDR3 length is 14 residues. The V gene's germline CDR1 is SEHNR and CDR2 FQNEAQ (reference sequence). DNA for the CDR3: TGTGCCAGCAGCCAAACGTTTCGGGGGTCGAGAGCTTTCTTT. It specifies CASSQTFRGSRAFF.